These 2 T cell receptor beta chains were all obtained from the same sample, sequenced in a study of response to subunit inactivated influenza vaccine. TCRdb called the RT-PCR reads again in MiXCR, with one record for every CDR3 protein. The data contain more than 400,000 distinct CDR3 sequences, 10% to 11% of them singletons. This specimen was PBMCs from blood, taken 40 to 50 days after vaccination. The receptors here all came from a man in his forties or fifties who received an inactivated influenza vaccine.

This clonotype has more than one count but fewer than ten. This chain links TRBV7-6 with TRBJ2-7; tentative D call: TRBD1 (5 bases). Trimming took 2 bases from V and 4 from J, leaving 21 bases between them. The V gene's germline CDR1 is SGHVS and CDR2 FNYEAQ. The CDR3 runs to 17 residues. The CDR3 loop reads CASSLMAQGLESYEQYF. CDR3 bases: TGTGCCAGCAGCTTAATGGCCCAGGGCCTTGAGTCTTACGAGCAGTACTTC.

This clonotype was detected a few times. CDR3 DNA sequence: TGTGCTAGTGGACTCCCGGACCGCAGACTCACAGATACGCAGTATTTT. Its translation: CASGLPDRRLTDTQYF. The chain couples TRBV12-5 to TRBJ2-3; D ambiguous. V was trimmed by 6 bases and J by 2 bases, leaving 18 bases between them. Germline V lookup: CDR1 LGHNT, CDR2 FRNRAP. The CDR3 sequence is 16 residues long. Variable domain in full (rest from reference TRBV12-5 and TRBJ2-3): DARVTQTPRHKVTEMGQEVTMRCQPILGHNTVFWYRQTMMQGLELLAYFRNRAPLDDSGMPKDRFSAEMPDATLATLKIQPSEPRDSAVYFCASGLPDRRLTDTQYFGPGTRLTVL.